This T cell receptor (delta chain) was retrieved from a study of Vδ1+ human thymocytes. Study results and caveats: Despite high sort purity, roughly 19% of thymic T cell receptor delta sequences were Vdelta2. Thymic TRG and TRD repertoires appeared highly polyclonal, with Gaussian CDR3 length distributions. TRD repertoires were essentially private, unlike widely shared TRG clonotypes.

Germline-derived CDR1 and CDR2 are TSWWSYY and QGS. The CDR3 contains 20 residues. The V end was cut by 3 bases, the J end by 2 bases, with 28 bases between. Alphabeta T cells were depleted, then CD3+ Vdelta1+ Vdelta2- thymocytes were FACS-sorted. Sorted Vdelta1+ thymocytes were about 96% to 99.6% pure. Sequences come from RNA converted to cDNA by reverse transcription. The CDR3 regions were amplified by multiplex PCR from V-gene primers to a constant-region primer. TCRdb re-called the multiplex PCR reads through CATT. The table includes tens of thousands of delta-chain clones, more than 15% detected once. In the case of this clone: What it binds is not known.

This sequence originates from a boy younger than two who had congenital heart surgery. Sequencing input: Vdelta1+ gamma-delta thymocytes from the thymus. Subset of the sample: FACS-sorted CD3+ TCRalphabeta- TCRVdelta1+ TCRVdelta2- thymocytes. V and J are TRDV1 and TRDJ1; D is possibly TRDD3 (6 bases). The CDR3 spells CALGDGYLLYWAIWTDKLIF. As DNA, the CDR3 is TGTGCTCTTGGGGACGGATACCTTCTTTACTGGGCGATATGGACCGATAAACTCATCTTT.